Here is one T cell receptor (beta chain) with its context. This sample was included in a study of blood T cell repertoires in COVID-19. Produced via immunoSEQ multiplex PCR; TCRdb's table is partial and in-frame only. Here the sample spans about 280,000 clones, about four fifths being singletons. This CDR3 contains 16 residues. Per germline, CDR1 SGHTA and CDR2 FQGNSA. V gave up 2 bases and J gave up 8 bases; unmatched junction bases: 13. Specimen: PBMCs or T cells enriched from blood (not recorded which). The chain combines TRBV7-2 with TRBJ1-2; 8 positions match TRBD1. The TCR sequence derives from a man aged 35 to 55 who had been exposed to COVID-19. The CDR3 spells CASSLRQGAISGGYTF. CDR3 coding DNA: TGTGCCAGCAGCTTACGGCAGGGGGCGATTTCGGGCGGCTACACCTTC.